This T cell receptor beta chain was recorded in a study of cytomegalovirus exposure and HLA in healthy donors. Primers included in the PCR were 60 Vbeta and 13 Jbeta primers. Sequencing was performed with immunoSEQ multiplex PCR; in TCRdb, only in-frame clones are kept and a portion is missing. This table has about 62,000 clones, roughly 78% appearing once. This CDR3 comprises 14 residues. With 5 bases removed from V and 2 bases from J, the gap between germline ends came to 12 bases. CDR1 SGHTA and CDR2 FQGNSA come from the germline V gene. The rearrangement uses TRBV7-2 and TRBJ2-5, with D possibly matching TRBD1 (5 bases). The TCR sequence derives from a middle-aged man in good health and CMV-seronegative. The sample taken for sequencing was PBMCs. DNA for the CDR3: TGTGCCAGCAGCCCAGGACAACCGCAAGAGACCCAGTACTTC. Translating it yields CASSPGQPQETQYF.